A selection of T cell receptor beta chains follows, all from one sample in a study of CD8 T cells in Susac syndrome. MiXCR, applied by TCRdb to the immunoSEQ multiplex PCR reads, yields one record per CDR3 protein. In the table there are some 200,000 distinct CDR3 sequences, 90% to 97% of which are singletons. The sequencing input was CD4+ T cells from PBMCs. These receptors all stem from a human donor with Susac syndrome. CDR3s include the opening cysteine and the closing phenylalanine or tryptophan. Each record gives: V gene, J gene, CDR3 protein.

>TRBV13|TRBJ1-1
CASSNTEAFF
>TRBV20-1|TRBJ1-1
CRRGYTAFF
>TRBV7-9|TRBJ1-5
CASSLVVGQPQHF
>TRBV18|TRBJ2-1
CASSPSGGSLNEQFF
>TRBV3-1|TRBJ2-3
CASSHRAGGQGATDTQYF
>TRBV20-1|TRBJ1-5
CSASGRGGGNQPQHF
>TRBV30|TRBJ2-3
CAWSVGGDTQYF
>TRBV18|TRBJ2-5
CASSPKNGGTQYF
>TRBV12-3/TRBV12-4|TRBJ1-2
CASSFRRGVDYGYTF
>TRBV29-1|TRBJ1-6
CSAGQGTYNSPLHF
>TRBV2|TRBJ1-2
CASSDYESSVGGYTF
>TRBV24-1|TRBJ2-7
CATSDFLWKYF
>TRBV28|TRBJ1-1
CASSLPGRLATEAFF
>TRBV19|TRBJ1-5
CASSIRQNQPQHF
>TRBV7-3|TRBJ1-1
CASSLTFGQGTTEAFF
>TRBV9|TRBJ2-7
CASSLAGLSYEQYF
>TRBV18|TRBJ2-3
CASSPLILSGPDTQYF
>TRBV30|TRBJ2-5
CAWSVAHETQYF
>TRBV27|TRBJ2-5
CASSLSDVAKTQYF
>TRBV6-1|TRBJ2-2
CASIPSIGLYTGELFF
>TRBV23-1|TRBJ2-2
CASSQNGSGGLNTGELFF
>TRBV5-4|TRBJ1-3
CASSSANRGGNTIYF
>TRBV11-2|TRBJ2-6
CASSSRPAGISGANVLTF
>TRBV4-3|TRBJ1-2
CASSQGGASGYGYTF
>TRBV6-5|TRBJ1-2
CASSRLGQLYGYTF
>TRBV7-7|TRBJ2-2
CASSTRVDGLNTGELFF